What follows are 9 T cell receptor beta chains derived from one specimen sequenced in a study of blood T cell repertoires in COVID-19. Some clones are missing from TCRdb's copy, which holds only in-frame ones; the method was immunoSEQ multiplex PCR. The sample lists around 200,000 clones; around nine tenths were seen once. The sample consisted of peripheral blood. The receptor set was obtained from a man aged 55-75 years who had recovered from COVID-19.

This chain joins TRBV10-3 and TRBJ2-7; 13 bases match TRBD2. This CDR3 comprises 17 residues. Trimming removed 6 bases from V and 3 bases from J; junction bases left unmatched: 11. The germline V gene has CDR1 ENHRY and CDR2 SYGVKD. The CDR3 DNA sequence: TGTGCCATCAGGCGGACTAGCGGGAGCGGAGCCCTCTACGAGCAGTACTTC. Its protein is CAIRRTSGSGALYEQYF.

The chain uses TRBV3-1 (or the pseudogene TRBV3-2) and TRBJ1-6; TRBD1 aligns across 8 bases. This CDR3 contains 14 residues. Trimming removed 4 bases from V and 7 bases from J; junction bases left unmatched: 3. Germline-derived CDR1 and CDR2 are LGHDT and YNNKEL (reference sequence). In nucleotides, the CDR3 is TGTGCCAGCAGCCCGACAGGGGCCAATTCACCCCTCCACTTT. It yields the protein CASSPTGANSPLHF.

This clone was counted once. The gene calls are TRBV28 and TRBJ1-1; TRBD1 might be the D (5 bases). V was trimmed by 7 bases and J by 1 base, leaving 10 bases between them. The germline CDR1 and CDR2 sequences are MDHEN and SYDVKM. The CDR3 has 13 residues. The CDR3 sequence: CASIPGQNTEAFF. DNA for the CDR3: TGTGCCAGCATTCCAGGGCAGAACACTGAAGCTTTCTTT. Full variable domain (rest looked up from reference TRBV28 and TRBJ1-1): DVKVTQSSRYLVKRTGEKVFLECVQDMDHENMFWYRQDPGLGLRLIYFSYDVKMKEKGDIPEGYSVSREKKERFSLILESASTNQTSMYLCASIPGQNTEAFFGQGTRLTVV.

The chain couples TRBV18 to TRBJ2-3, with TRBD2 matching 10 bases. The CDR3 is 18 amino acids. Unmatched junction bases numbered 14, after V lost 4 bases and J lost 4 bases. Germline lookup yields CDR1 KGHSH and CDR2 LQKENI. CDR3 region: CASSLTSGTTARADTQYF. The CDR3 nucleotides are TGTGCCAGCTCACTTACTAGCGGGACTACCGCACGGGCAGATACGCAGTATTTT.

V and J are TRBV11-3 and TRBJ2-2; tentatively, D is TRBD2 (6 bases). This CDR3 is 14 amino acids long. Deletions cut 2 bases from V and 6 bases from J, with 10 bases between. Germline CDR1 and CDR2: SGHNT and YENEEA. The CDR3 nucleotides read TGTGCCAGCAGCTTACTACGGGGGTCCGGGGAGCTGTTTTTT. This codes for CASSLLRGSGELFF.

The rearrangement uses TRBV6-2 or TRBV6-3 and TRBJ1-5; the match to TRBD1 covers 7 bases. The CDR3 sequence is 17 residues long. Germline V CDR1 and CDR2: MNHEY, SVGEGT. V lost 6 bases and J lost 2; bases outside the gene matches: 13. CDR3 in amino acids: CASSLQGTPLGNQPQHF. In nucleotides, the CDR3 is TGTGCCAGCAGCCTACAGGGGACCCCCTTGGGCAATCAGCCCCAGCATTTT.

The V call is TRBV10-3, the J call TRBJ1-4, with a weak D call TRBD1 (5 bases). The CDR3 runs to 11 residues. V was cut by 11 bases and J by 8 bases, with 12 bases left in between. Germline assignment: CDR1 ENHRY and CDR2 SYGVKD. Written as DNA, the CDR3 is TGTGCCTCCCAGGGTCGAGAAAAACTGTTTTTT. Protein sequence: CASQGREKLFF.

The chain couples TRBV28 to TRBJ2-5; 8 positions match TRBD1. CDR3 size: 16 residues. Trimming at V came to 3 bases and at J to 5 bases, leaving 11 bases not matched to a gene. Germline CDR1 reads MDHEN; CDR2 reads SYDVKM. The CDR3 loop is CASSFRAGGAGETQYF. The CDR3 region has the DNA TGTGCCAGCAGTTTTAGGGCAGGGGGCGCGGGGGAGACCCAGTACTTC.

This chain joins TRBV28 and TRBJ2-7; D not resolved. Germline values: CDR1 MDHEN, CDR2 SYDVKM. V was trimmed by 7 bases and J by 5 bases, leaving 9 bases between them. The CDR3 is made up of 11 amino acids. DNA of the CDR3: TGTGCCAGCAACAACAAAAACGAGCAGTACTTC. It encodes CASNNKNEQYF. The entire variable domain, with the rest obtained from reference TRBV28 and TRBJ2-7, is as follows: DVKVTQSSRYLVKRTGEKVFLECVQDMDHENMFWYRQDPGLGLRLIYFSYDVKMKEKGDIPEGYSVSREKKERFSLILESASTNQTSMYLCASNNKNEQYFGPGTRLTVT.